These 7 T cell receptor beta chains were sequenced from one sample in a study of blood T cell repertoires in COVID-19. Clones were read by immunoSEQ multiplex PCR, and TCRdb kept only the in-frame ones, dropping some. The table shows around 270,000 clones, with around 88% occurring only once. The source material was peripheral blood. Receptor source: a man between 35 and 55 years old with acute or convalescent COVID-19.

The chain recombines TRBV5-6 with TRBJ1-6; 7 bases agree with TRBD1. The V gene's germline CDR1 is SGHDT and CDR2 YYEEEE. The CDR3 loop spans 16 amino acids. With 4 bases clipped from V and 0 bases from J, the junction kept 4 bases outside the gene matches. The CDR3 nucleotides read TGTGCCAGCAGCGCAAGACAGGGCTCCTATAATTCACCCCTCCACTTT. Its protein product is CASSARQGSYNSPLHF.

The chain couples TRBV19 to TRBJ1-5; D ambiguous. CDR1 and CDR2 from the germline V gene are LNHDA and SQIVND (reference sequence). Trimming removed 1 base from V and 4 bases from J, with 11 bases in between. The CDR3 extends over 15 amino acids. The CDR3 nucleotides are TGTGCCAGTAGTATAGGAGGGTGGGAGAATCAGCCCCAGCATTTT. It is translated as CASSIGGWENQPQHF.

This chain connects TRBV7-2 to TRBJ1-6, with D possibly TRBD1 on 5 matching bases. Germline V gene lookup returns CDR1 SGHTA and CDR2 FQGNSA. The CDR3 consists of 14 residues. The germline V and J ends were trimmed by 5 bases and 7 bases, with 12 bases remaining between them. Here the CDR3 reads CASSTDSLNSPLHF. The CDR3 region has the DNA TGTGCCAGCAGCACCGACAGTTTAAATTCACCCCTCCACTTT.

The chain is built from TRBV11-2 and TRBJ2-7; D possibly corresponds to TRBD1 (6 bases). V lost 4 bases and J 3 bases, leaving 13 bases between the germline ends. Germline CDR1 SGHAT, CDR2 FQNNGV. The CDR3 spans 14 residues. CDR3 nucleotide sequence: TGTGCCAGCAGCTCCTCAGGGGTGAACTACGAGCAGTACTTC. Amino acid sequence: CASSSSGVNYEQYF.

The rearrangement joins TRBV5-6 to TRBJ1-2, with TRBD1 as a possible D gene (6 bases). The CDR3 spans 12 residues. CDR1 is SGHDT and CDR2 is YYEEEE in the germline V gene. Trimming removed 4 bases at V and 8 bases at J, with 12 bases between. In DNA form, the CDR3 reads TGTGCCAGCAGCGCACAGGGTGGCGGCTACACCTTC. Protein sequence: CASSAQGGGYTF.

The rearrangement links TRBV13 to TRBJ2-4, with D perhaps matching TRBD2 (6 bases). Germline CDR1 and CDR2: PRHDT and FYEKMQ (reference sequence). This CDR3 contains 15 residues. V lost 4 bases, J lost 0 bases, and 10 bases lay in between. The CDR3 region has the DNA TGTGCCAGCAGCTCAGCGGGTTTAGCCAAAAACATTCAGTACTTC. The encoded protein is CASSSAGLAKNIQYF.

The V and J genes are TRBV15 and TRBJ2-3; 9 nucleotides align to TRBD1. Trimming removed 2 bases from V and 4 bases from J; junction bases left unmatched: 10. CDR1 is LNHNV, CDR2 YYDKDF, per germline (reference sequence). This CDR3 contains 17 residues. CDR3 nucleotides: TGTGCCACCAGCAGATATAGGGACAGGGCCGTTGCAGATACGCAGTATTTT. Its protein is CATSRYRDRAVADTQYF. Drawing the rest from reference TRBV15 and TRBJ2-3, the complete variable domain is DAMVIQNPRYQVTQFGKPVTLSCSQTLNHNVMYWYQQKSSQAPKLLFHYYDKDFNNEADTPDNFQSRRPNTSFCFLDIRSPGLGDTAMYLCATSRYRDRAVADTQYFGPGTRLTVL.